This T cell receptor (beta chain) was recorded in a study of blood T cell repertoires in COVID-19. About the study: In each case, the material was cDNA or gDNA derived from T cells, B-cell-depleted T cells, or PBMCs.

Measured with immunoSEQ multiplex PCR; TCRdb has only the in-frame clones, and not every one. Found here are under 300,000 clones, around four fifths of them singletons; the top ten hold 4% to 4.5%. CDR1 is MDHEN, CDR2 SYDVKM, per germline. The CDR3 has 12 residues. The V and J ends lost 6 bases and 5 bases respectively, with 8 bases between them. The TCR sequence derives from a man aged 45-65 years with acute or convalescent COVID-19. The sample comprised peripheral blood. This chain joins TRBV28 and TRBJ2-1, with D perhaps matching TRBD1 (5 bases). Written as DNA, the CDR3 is TGTGCCAGCAGCCCGGACAACAATGAGCAGTTCTTC. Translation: CASSPDNNEQFF.